A selection of T cell receptor beta chains follows, all from one sample in a study of PD-L1 blockade in urothelial cancer. The repertoire was sequenced with immunoSEQ multiplex PCR; TCRdb's copy has only in-frame clones and lacks some. In the table there are approximately 86,000 clones, 85% of which are singletons. The sequences come from PBMCs, collected around atezolizumab (anti-PD-L1) treatment. Receptors were obtained from a man in his forties with urothelial cancer. CDR3s include the opening cysteine and the closing phenylalanine or tryptophan. A D gene is named only where the DNA matches it firmly. Some rows have no size entry. The others give once, few or many, or a class for an expanded clone.

CDR3nt: TGTGCCTGGAGGGACACGCGGAAAAACATTCAGTACTTC; CDR3aa: CAWRDTRKNIQYF; j_gene: TRBJ2-4; v_gene: TRBV30; d_gene: -; abundance: -
CDR3nt: TGCAGCGTTCGGGGGTCCCCCGTGGACGAGCAGTTCTTC; CDR3aa: CSVRGSPVDEQFF; j_gene: TRBJ2-1; v_gene: TRBV29-1; d_gene: -; abundance: -
CDR3nt: TGTGCCAGCAGCTTAGTGGCGGGAGTCTACGAGCAGTACTTC; CDR3aa: CASSLVAGVYEQYF; j_gene: TRBJ2-7; v_gene: TRBV7-9; d_gene: TRBD2; abundance: -
CDR3nt: TGCGCCAGCAGCCGTGGACAGGGGGCCGCGGCTGAAGCTTTCTTT; CDR3aa: CASSRGQGAAAEAFF; j_gene: TRBJ1-1; v_gene: TRBV10-1; d_gene: TRBD1; abundance: -
CDR3nt: TGCGCCAGCCACGGGAACGAAGCCTACGAGCAGTACTTC; CDR3aa: CASHGNEAYEQYF; j_gene: TRBJ2-7; v_gene: TRBV10-2; d_gene: -; abundance: -
CDR3nt: TGTGCCAGTAGTGAGGAGGGAGGGGAGACCCAGTACTTC; CDR3aa: CASSEEGGETQYF; j_gene: TRBJ2-5; v_gene: TRBV19; d_gene: TRBD2; abundance: -
CDR3nt: TGTGCCAGCAGCTTATCGGGAAGCGGCTACACCTTC; CDR3aa: CASSLSGSGYTF; j_gene: TRBJ1-2; v_gene: TRBV11-2; d_gene: -; abundance: -
CDR3nt: TGTGCCAGTAAAATATCGGAGGGAGCTAACTATGGCTACACCTTC; CDR3aa: CASKISEGANYGYTF; j_gene: TRBJ1-2; v_gene: TRBV19; d_gene: -; abundance: -
CDR3nt: TGTGCCAGCAGTGACGGGGGGAATCAGCCCCAGCATTTT; CDR3aa: CASSDGGNQPQHF; j_gene: TRBJ1-5; v_gene: TRBV2; d_gene: -; abundance: -
CDR3nt: TGTGCCTGGAGTGGGGGGGGGAGGAATAGAGATCCCGGGGAGCTGTTTTTT; CDR3aa: CAWSGGGRNRDPGELFF; j_gene: TRBJ2-2; v_gene: TRBV30; d_gene: TRBD2; abundance: -
CDR3nt: TGTGCCTGGAGTGTACCAGGAGGGGCGGTGGAAGCTTTCTTT; CDR3aa: CAWSVPGGAVEAFF; j_gene: TRBJ1-1; v_gene: TRBV30; d_gene: -; abundance: -
CDR3nt: TGTGCCAGCAGCGGAGGGAGGAGGGCTAACTATGGCTACACCTTC; CDR3aa: CASSGGRRANYGYTF; j_gene: TRBJ1-2; v_gene: TRBV2; d_gene: -; abundance: few
CDR3nt: TGTGCCAGCAGCCAGGTCGACAGGGGCGCCGGGGAGCTGTTTTTT; CDR3aa: CASSQVDRGAGELFF; j_gene: TRBJ2-2; v_gene: TRBV4-2; d_gene: TRBD1; abundance: -
CDR3nt: TGTGCCAGCAGCCAAGATAGGGCGACAGGGAGTGGACAGCCCCAGCATTTT; CDR3aa: CASSQDRATGSGQPQHF; j_gene: TRBJ1-5; v_gene: TRBV4-2; d_gene: TRBD1; abundance: -
CDR3nt: TGTGCCAGCAGCCCGGGGAATGAGCAGTTCTTC; CDR3aa: CASSPGNEQFF; j_gene: TRBJ2-1; v_gene: TRBV11-3; d_gene: -; abundance: -
CDR3nt: TGCAGTGCGCACACCTACGAGCAGTACTTC; CDR3aa: CSAHTYEQYF; j_gene: TRBJ2-7; v_gene: TRBV20-1; d_gene: -; abundance: -
CDR3nt: TGTGCCAGCAGCCCAGACAGCCCTGGTGGCTACACCTTC; CDR3aa: CASSPDSPGGYTF; j_gene: TRBJ1-2; v_gene: TRBV7-9; d_gene: -; abundance: -
CDR3nt: TGTGCCAGCAGCCCAAGCTTAAGACTGGAAAATGAAAAACTGTTTTTT; CDR3aa: CASSPSLRLENEKLFF; j_gene: TRBJ1-4; v_gene: TRBV7-8; d_gene: -; abundance: -
CDR3nt: TGTGCCAGCTCCTTCTCGGCCACTGCTAGGACTGAAGCTTTCTTT; CDR3aa: CASSFSATARTEAFF; j_gene: TRBJ1-1; v_gene: TRBV28; d_gene: -; abundance: -
CDR3nt: TGTGCCAGCAGCCGACAGGAATTGCACACCGGGGAGCTGTTTTTT; CDR3aa: CASSRQELHTGELFF; j_gene: TRBJ2-2; v_gene: TRBV6-5; d_gene: -; abundance: -
CDR3nt: TGTGCCAGCAGCTCCCTAGCGTCTAGCTCCTACAATGAGCAGTTCTTC; CDR3aa: CASSSLASSSYNEQFF; j_gene: TRBJ2-1; v_gene: TRBV7-2; d_gene: -; abundance: -
CDR3nt: TGTGCCAGCAGTGGTGCGGGTAAAGAGACCCAGTACTTC; CDR3aa: CASSGAGKETQYF; j_gene: TRBJ2-5; v_gene: TRBV6-1; d_gene: -; abundance: -
CDR3nt: TGTGCCAGCAGCAGTGGTAGTTGTTACCACGAGCAGTACTTC; CDR3aa: CASSSGSCYHEQYF; j_gene: TRBJ2-7; v_gene: TRBV21-1; d_gene: -; abundance: -
CDR3nt: TGTGCAAGTCGCTTAGCGTCACTTCCGAGCTCCTACGAGCAGTACTTC; CDR3aa: CASRLASLPSSYEQYF; j_gene: TRBJ2-7; v_gene: TRBV12-2; d_gene: -; abundance: -
CDR3nt: TGTGCCAGCAGCTCAAAAACAGGGTCCTCTCAAGAGACCCAGTACTTC; CDR3aa: CASSSKTGSSQETQYF; j_gene: TRBJ2-5; v_gene: TRBV7-2; d_gene: -; abundance: -
CDR3nt: TGTGCCAGCAGGTCCCTTTCAGGTAGAAAGCAGTACTTC; CDR3aa: CASRSLSGRKQYF; j_gene: TRBJ2-7; v_gene: TRBV28; d_gene: -; abundance: -
CDR3nt: TGTGCCAGCAGCCCCACAGGGGGGTATGGCTACACCTTC; CDR3aa: CASSPTGGYGYTF; j_gene: TRBJ1-2; v_gene: TRBV7-9; d_gene: TRBD1; abundance: -
CDR3nt: TGCGCCAGCAGCTCCGGGGGTACCGGGGAGCTGTTTTTT; CDR3aa: CASSSGGTGELFF; j_gene: TRBJ2-2; v_gene: TRBV5-1; d_gene: -; abundance: -
CDR3nt: TGCACCAGCGAGACTCTCGATCGAAGCAATCAGCCCCAGCATTTT; CDR3aa: CTSETLDRSNQPQHF; j_gene: TRBJ1-5; v_gene: TRBV1; d_gene: -; abundance: few
CDR3nt: TGTGCCAGCAGCTTAGGTGGGCAGAACTATGGCTACACCTTC; CDR3aa: CASSLGGQNYGYTF; j_gene: TRBJ1-2; v_gene: TRBV7-6; d_gene: -; abundance: -